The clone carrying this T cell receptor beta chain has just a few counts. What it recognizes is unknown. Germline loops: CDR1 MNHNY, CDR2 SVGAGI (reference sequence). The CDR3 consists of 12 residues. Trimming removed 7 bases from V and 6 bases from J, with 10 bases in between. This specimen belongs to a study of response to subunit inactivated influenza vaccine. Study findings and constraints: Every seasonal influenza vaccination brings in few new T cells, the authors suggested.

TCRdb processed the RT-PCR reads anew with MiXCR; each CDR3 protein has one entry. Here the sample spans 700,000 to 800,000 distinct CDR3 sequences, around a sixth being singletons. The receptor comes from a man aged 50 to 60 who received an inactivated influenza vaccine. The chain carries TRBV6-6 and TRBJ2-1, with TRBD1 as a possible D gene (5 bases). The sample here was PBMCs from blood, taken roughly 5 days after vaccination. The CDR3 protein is CASKDRFNEQFF. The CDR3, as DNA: TGTGCCAGCAAAGACAGATTCAATGAGCAGTTCTTC.